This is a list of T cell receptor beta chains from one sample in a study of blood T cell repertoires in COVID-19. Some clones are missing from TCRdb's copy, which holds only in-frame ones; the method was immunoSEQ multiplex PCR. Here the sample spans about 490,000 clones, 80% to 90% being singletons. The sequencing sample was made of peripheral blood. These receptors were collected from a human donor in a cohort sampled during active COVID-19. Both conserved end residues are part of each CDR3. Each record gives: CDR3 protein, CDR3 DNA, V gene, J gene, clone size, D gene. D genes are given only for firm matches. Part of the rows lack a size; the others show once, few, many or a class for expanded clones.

CDR3aa: CASSLRSGANTGELFF
CDR3nt: TGTGCCAGCAGCTTGAGGAGCGGGGCTAACACCGGGGAGCTGTTTTTT
v_gene: TRBV5-8
j_gene: TRBJ2-2
abundance: NA
d_gene: TRBD2

CDR3aa: CASSLDRGLTDTQYF
CDR3nt: TGTGCCAGCAGCTTGGACAGGGGGCTCACAGATACGCAGTATTTT
v_gene: TRBV5-4
j_gene: TRBJ2-3
abundance: few
d_gene: TRBD1

CDR3aa: CASSQGGRYGYTF
CDR3nt: TGTGCCAGCAGCCAAGGGGGACGCTATGGCTACACCTTC
v_gene: TRBV7-3
j_gene: TRBJ1-2
abundance: NA
d_gene: NA

CDR3aa: CASNIQGAAGYTF
CDR3nt: TGTGCCAGCAATATACAGGGGGCGGCGGGCTACACCTTC
v_gene: TRBV28
j_gene: TRBJ1-2
abundance: once
d_gene: TRBD1

CDR3aa: CASSQAPGQQWAFF
CDR3nt: TGTGCCAGCAGCCAGGCCCCGGGACAGCAATGGGCTTTCTTT
v_gene: TRBV14
j_gene: TRBJ1-1
abundance: NA
d_gene: TRBD1

CDR3aa: CASIMGLHEIYEQYF
CDR3nt: TGTGCCAGCATCATGGGACTCCACGAAATTTACGAGCAGTACTTC
v_gene: TRBV6-4
j_gene: TRBJ2-7
abundance: NA
d_gene: NA

CDR3aa: CASFEGRTEAFF
CDR3nt: TGTGCCAGCTTCGAGGGGAGGACTGAAGCTTTCTTT
v_gene: TRBV6-5
j_gene: TRBJ1-1
abundance: NA
d_gene: NA

CDR3aa: CASSKAGLGNTIYF
CDR3nt: TGTGCCAGTAGTAAGGCGGGACTTGGAAACACCATATATTTT
v_gene: TRBV19
j_gene: TRBJ1-3
abundance: NA
d_gene: NA

CDR3aa: CASSPQDSGNLPYNEQFF
CDR3nt: TGTGCCAGCAGCCCCCAAGATAGCGGCAATCTACCCTACAATGAGCAGTTCTTC
v_gene: TRBV4-2
j_gene: TRBJ2-1
abundance: NA
d_gene: NA

CDR3aa: CASSFQQGPHQPQHF
CDR3nt: TGTGCCAGCAGTTTTCAACAGGGCCCGCATCAGCCCCAGCATTTT
v_gene: TRBV28
j_gene: TRBJ1-5
abundance: NA
d_gene: NA

CDR3aa: CASSPTGTGYGYTF
CDR3nt: TGTGCCAGCAGCCCTACCGGGACAGGGTACGGCTACACCTTC
v_gene: TRBV6-4
j_gene: TRBJ1-2
abundance: NA
d_gene: TRBD1

CDR3aa: CASSYSTGYEQYF
CDR3nt: TGTGCCAGCAGTTACTCGACGGGCTACGAGCAGTACTTC
v_gene: TRBV6-5
j_gene: TRBJ2-7
abundance: NA
d_gene: NA

CDR3aa: CSVERTGPSLGYTF
CDR3nt: TGCAGCGTTGAACGGACAGGGCCGAGTCTAGGCTACACCTTC
v_gene: TRBV29-1
j_gene: TRBJ1-2
abundance: NA
d_gene: TRBD1

CDR3aa: CASSLVSGGYEKLFF
CDR3nt: TGTGCCAGCAGCTTAGTATCGGGGGGGTATGAAAAACTGTTTTTT
v_gene: TRBV7-2
j_gene: TRBJ1-4
abundance: NA
d_gene: NA

CDR3aa: CASSFSAQGAGNTIYF
CDR3nt: TGCGCCAGCAGCTTTTCCGCCCAGGGGGCTGGAAACACCATATATTTT
v_gene: TRBV5-1
j_gene: TRBJ1-3
abundance: NA
d_gene: TRBD1

CDR3aa: CAWSSRTGTYEQYF
CDR3nt: TGTGCCTGGAGTTCCCGGACAGGGACCTACGAGCAGTACTTC
v_gene: TRBV30
j_gene: TRBJ2-7
abundance: NA
d_gene: TRBD1

CDR3aa: CASDVAGHASTDTQYF
CDR3nt: TGTGCCAGCGACGTAGCGGGACATGCTAGCACAGATACGCAGTATTTT
v_gene: TRBV7-9
j_gene: TRBJ2-3
abundance: NA
d_gene: TRBD2

CDR3aa: CASTEQGSTGYTF
CDR3nt: TGTGCCAGTACCGAACAGGGTTCCACTGGCTACACCTTC
v_gene: TRBV19
j_gene: TRBJ1-2
abundance: NA
d_gene: NA

CDR3aa: CASGSGEGKAPLHF
CDR3nt: TGCGCCAGCGGCTCCGGGGAGGGGAAGGCACCCCTCCACTTT
v_gene: TRBV5-1
j_gene: TRBJ1-6
abundance: NA
d_gene: NA

CDR3aa: CAWSVLRGDTQYF
CDR3nt: TGTGCCTGGAGTGTACTTCGGGGAGATACGCAGTATTTT
v_gene: TRBV30
j_gene: TRBJ2-3
abundance: NA
d_gene: NA

CDR3aa: CASRRGRAASGNTIYF
CDR3nt: TGTGCCAGCAGGCGGGGACGGGCCGCTTCTGGAAACACCATATATTTT
v_gene: TRBV28
j_gene: TRBJ1-3
abundance: few
d_gene: NA

CDR3aa: CASSRVGGQGVAGELFF
CDR3nt: TGTGCCAGCAGCCGGGTGGGGGGACAGGGTGTCGCCGGGGAGCTGTTTTTT
v_gene: TRBV7-3
j_gene: TRBJ2-2
abundance: NA
d_gene: TRBD1

CDR3aa: CASSELAGGRNEQFF
CDR3nt: TGCGCCAGCAGCGAACTAGCGGGAGGGAGGAATGAGCAGTTCTTC
v_gene: TRBV5-1
j_gene: TRBJ2-1
abundance: NA
d_gene: TRBD2

CDR3aa: CASSASRASGRMDEQFF
CDR3nt: TGTGCCAGCAGCGCCTCGAGGGCTAGCGGGAGGATGGATGAGCAGTTCTTC
v_gene: TRBV9
j_gene: TRBJ2-1
abundance: NA
d_gene: TRBD2

CDR3aa: CASSLMGASEGNTIYF
CDR3nt: TGTGCCAGCAGCTTAATGGGGGCGTCGGAAGGAAACACCATATATTTT
v_gene: TRBV7-2
j_gene: TRBJ1-3
abundance: NA
d_gene: NA

CDR3aa: CASSSTGGYTDTQYF
CDR3nt: TGTGCCAGCAGCTCCACAGGGGGCTACACAGATACGCAGTATTTT
v_gene: TRBV7-9
j_gene: TRBJ2-3
abundance: NA
d_gene: TRBD1

CDR3aa: CASSIATGGILNQPQHF
CDR3nt: TGTGCCAGTAGTATAGCTACAGGGGGCATTTTAAATCAGCCCCAGCATTTT
v_gene: TRBV19
j_gene: TRBJ1-5
abundance: NA
d_gene: TRBD1

CDR3aa: CATSRDRLGQGVPDTQYF
CDR3nt: TGTGCCACCAGCAGAGATAGACTGGGACAGGGTGTCCCAGATACGCAGTATTTT
v_gene: TRBV15
j_gene: TRBJ2-3
abundance: once
d_gene: TRBD1

CDR3aa: CASRTSGRDYNEQFF
CDR3nt: TGTGCCAGCAGAACTAGCGGGAGGGACTACAATGAGCAGTTCTTC
v_gene: TRBV2
j_gene: TRBJ2-1
abundance: NA
d_gene: TRBD2

CDR3aa: CASSPPTGGNYGYTF
CDR3nt: TGTGCCAGCTCACCACCGACAGGTGGTAACTATGGCTACACCTTC
v_gene: TRBV18
j_gene: TRBJ1-2
abundance: few
d_gene: NA

CDR3aa: CASSFASGPWLEQYF
CDR3nt: TGTGCCAGCAGTTTCGCCTCGGGTCCCTGGTTGGAGCAGTACTTC
v_gene: TRBV28
j_gene: TRBJ2-7
abundance: NA
d_gene: NA

CDR3aa: CASTPGLAGADTYEQYF
CDR3nt: TGTGCCAGCACCCCCGGACTAGCGGGAGCAGATACTTACGAGCAGTACTTC
v_gene: TRBV9
j_gene: TRBJ2-7
abundance: NA
d_gene: TRBD2

CDR3aa: CASSSGMSSTGELFF
CDR3nt: TGTGCCAGCAGCTCCGGGATGTCGAGCACCGGGGAGCTGTTTTTT
v_gene: TRBV7-3
j_gene: TRBJ2-2
abundance: NA
d_gene: NA

CDR3aa: CASSLRGPNTGELFF
CDR3nt: TGCGCCAGCAGCTTAAGGGGTCCGAACACCGGGGAGCTGTTTTTT
v_gene: TRBV5-1
j_gene: TRBJ2-2
abundance: NA
d_gene: NA

CDR3aa: CASRITTGWADTEAFF
CDR3nt: TGTGCCAGCAGAATAACTACAGGGTGGGCGGACACTGAAGCTTTCTTT
v_gene: TRBV28
j_gene: TRBJ1-1
abundance: NA
d_gene: NA

CDR3aa: CASSLRTSDTGELFF
CDR3nt: TGTGCCAGCAGCTTACGGACTAGCGACACCGGGGAGCTGTTTTTT
v_gene: TRBV7-9
j_gene: TRBJ2-2
abundance: once
d_gene: TRBD2

CDR3aa: CASSFVDRDEQYF
CDR3nt: TGTGCCAGCAGTTTCGTAGATCGTGACGAGCAGTACTTC
v_gene: TRBV28
j_gene: TRBJ2-7
abundance: few
d_gene: NA

CDR3aa: CASSPGHSSDEQYF
CDR3nt: TGTGCCAGCAGCCCCGGACATTCGAGCGACGAGCAGTACTTC
v_gene: TRBV7-3
j_gene: TRBJ2-7
abundance: NA
d_gene: NA

CDR3aa: CASSQPRFDSMNTEAFF
CDR3nt: TGTGCCAGCAGCCAACCGAGGTTCGACAGCATGAACACTGAAGCTTTCTTT
v_gene: TRBV4-2
j_gene: TRBJ1-1
abundance: NA
d_gene: NA

CDR3aa: CASSSDRGGTDTQYF
CDR3nt: TGTGCCAGCAGTTCTGACAGGGGGGGGACAGATACGCAGTATTTT
v_gene: TRBV6-5
j_gene: TRBJ2-3
abundance: NA
d_gene: TRBD1

CDR3aa: CASSHGQGSTDTQYF
CDR3nt: TGTGCCAGCAGCCATGGACAGGGAAGCACAGATACGCAGTATTTT
v_gene: TRBV27
j_gene: TRBJ2-3
abundance: once
d_gene: TRBD1

CDR3aa: CASSRRGGSYNEQFF
CDR3nt: TGTGCCAGCAGCCGGAGGGGGGGCTCCTACAATGAGCAGTTCTTC
v_gene: TRBV7-2
j_gene: TRBJ2-1
abundance: NA
d_gene: NA

CDR3aa: CASSFSGGGRNTEAFF
CDR3nt: TGTGCCAGCAGCTTTTCCGGGGGCGGGAGGAACACTGAAGCTTTCTTT
v_gene: TRBV11-3
j_gene: TRBJ1-1
abundance: NA
d_gene: NA

CDR3aa: CASSDPSGTNYNEQFF
CDR3nt: TGTGCCAGCAGTGATCCCTCCGGGACTAACTACAATGAGCAGTTCTTC
v_gene: TRBV25-1
j_gene: TRBJ2-1
abundance: NA
d_gene: TRBD2

CDR3aa: CSAIGQGGGAFF
CDR3nt: TGCAGCGCCATCGGACAGGGCGGTGGGGCTTTCTTT
v_gene: TRBV29-1
j_gene: TRBJ1-1
abundance: NA
d_gene: TRBD1

CDR3aa: CASISGAVAFF
CDR3nt: TGTGCCAGCATCTCTGGGGCAGTAGCTTTCTTT
v_gene: TRBV25-1
j_gene: TRBJ1-1
abundance: NA
d_gene: NA

CDR3aa: CASSLPLQVISGANVLTF
CDR3nt: TGCGCCAGCAGCTTGCCCCTACAGGTTATCTCTGGGGCCAACGTCCTGACTTTC
v_gene: TRBV5-1
j_gene: TRBJ2-6
abundance: NA
d_gene: NA

CDR3aa: CASSLGGHTGAPLHF
CDR3nt: TGTGCCAGCAGCTTAGGAGGGCATACGGGGGCACCCCTCCACTTT
v_gene: TRBV5-6
j_gene: TRBJ1-6
abundance: NA
d_gene: NA

CDR3aa: CASSGWTGDNQPQHF
CDR3nt: TGTGCCAGCAGTGGGTGGACAGGGGATAATCAGCCCCAGCATTTT
v_gene: TRBV25-1
j_gene: TRBJ1-5
abundance: NA
d_gene: TRBD1

CDR3aa: CASSGTGLNYGYTF
CDR3nt: TGTGCCAGCAGCGGGACAGGGTTGAACTATGGCTACACCTTC
v_gene: TRBV6-5
j_gene: TRBJ1-2
abundance: NA
d_gene: TRBD1

CDR3aa: CASSPGLAGGPSNTGELFF
CDR3nt: TGTGCCAGCAGCCCGGGACTAGCGGGAGGCCCTTCGAACACCGGGGAGCTGTTTTTT
v_gene: TRBV4-2
j_gene: TRBJ2-2
abundance: NA
d_gene: TRBD2

CDR3aa: CASTRDSLETQYF
CDR3nt: TGTGCCAGCACTAGGGACAGTCTGGAGACCCAGTACTTC
v_gene: TRBV25-1
j_gene: TRBJ2-5
abundance: NA
d_gene: TRBD1